This T cell receptor (beta chain) originates from a study of T-cell reconstitution after alpha-beta-depleted transplantation in children listed by TCRdb under 2016. As for the study more broadly: Using TCR repertoire profiling, the study quantitatively followed how T-cell immune reconstitution unfolded in children after TCRalphabeta/CD19-depleted allogeneic hematopoietic cell transplantation.

Concerning this clonotype itself: Which antigen it targets is not known. No base-level quality is on record; no much larger clone is a single base apart.

Findings and caveats that apply to the study as a whole: In some patients, the high TCRbeta diversity seen at day 60 was put down to recipient T cells and intrathymic progenitors that had survived conditioning. About two months after transplant, the apparently early recovery of alphabetaT-cell counts reportedly depended on just several hundred clones that had expanded rapidly and came from non-depleted graft cells. Over subsequent months, a decline in hyperexpanded clone frequencies was noted, and after one year, T-cell counts and TCRbeta diversity were mostly ascribed to newly produced T cells.

Germline trimming: 8 bases from V, 2 bases from J; junction bases outside gene matches: 12. From the cysteine through the phenylalanine, the CDR3 covers 16 amino acids. The kept DNA is CDR3 alone, 48 bases in frame from the first base. Per the germline V gene, MGHDK is the CDR1 and SYGVNS is the CDR2. The library was prepared using PCR. These reads were obtained on an Illumina HiSeq 2500. TCR library preparation used molecular barcoding, with unique molecular identifiers applied to normalize quantification of the TCRbeta repertoire. In-frame beta chains were kept once TCRdb had trimmed the public reads at Q25 with fastp and called clones with MiXCR. Rows are combined by CDR3 protein, so each entry shows the most common genes and DNA. The sample profile shows around 960,000 distinct CDR3 sequences; roughly 29% of them were found once. Jointly, the top ten make up roughly 28% of the sample. The sample's treatment or condition label is to be understood as: allogeneic hematopoietic cell transplantation with graft depleted of TCRalphabeta T cells and CD19 B cells. The children who served as transplant recipients had been given grafts of TCRalphabeta/CD19-depleted allogeneic hematopoietic cells.

The sample in question was PBMCs, mostly from graft donor cells, obtained 360 days after TCRalphabeta/CD19-depleted stem cell transplant. This receptor chain uses TRBV25-1 and TRBJ2-5; TRBD2 fits 9 bases in the junction. The TCR sequence derives from a boy younger than two who had a stem cell transplant for SCID, so the T cells may come from the graft donor. The CDR3 reads as follows: CASARGVAGAQETQYF. Read as DNA, the sequence is TGTGCCAGCGCGAGGGGGGTAGCGGGGGCTCAAGAGACCCAGTACTTC.